Shown below are 27 T cell receptor beta chains from a single sample sequenced in a study of shared clonotypes between healthy human individuals. The protocol was immunoSEQ multiplex PCR, while the TCRdb copy is restricted to in-frame clones and leaves out a portion. The data contain about 1.4 million clones, approximately 96% of them singletons. Sequenced material: naive CD4+ T cells sorted from blood. Subset meaning: CD45RA+ positively selected. The receptors come from a man aged 25-40 years in good health.

V gene TRBV2 combines with J gene TRBJ2-2; the D is unclear. The CDR3 is made up of 13 amino acids. V was trimmed by 0 bases and J by 9 bases, leaving 8 bases between them. Germline V gives CDR1 SNHLY, CDR2 FYNNEI. CDR3 sequence reads: CASSEAQARELFF. The CDR3 DNA reads TGTGCCAGCAGTGAAGCGCAAGCTCGGGAGCTGTTTTTT.

The J gene is TRBJ1-1, the V gene TRBV9; 9 positions agree with TRBD1. After removal of 0 bases from V and 1 base from J, the junction contained 4 bases not matched to a gene. Germline values: CDR1 SGDLS, CDR2 YYNGEE. The CDR3 runs 16 residues. CDR3 region: CASSVGAGQGNTEAFF. CDR3 DNA sequence: TGTGCCAGCAGCGTAGGGGCGGGACAGGGGAACACTGAAGCTTTCTTT.

The chain has TRBV11-2 and TRBJ2-1; the D is unclear. This CDR3 has 15 amino acids. The V end lost 7 bases, the J end lost 0 bases, and 13 bases lay between the germline ends. Germline lookup yields CDR1 SGHAT and CDR2 FQNNGV. CDR3 sequence (DNA): TGTGCCAGCATTCGACCGGGTAGCTCCTACAATGAGCAGTTCTTC. Amino acid sequence: CASIRPGSSYNEQFF.

This rearrangement joins TRBV6-1 to TRBJ2-1, with 12 positions matching TRBD2. The ends lost 5 bases at V and 15 bases at J; junction bases unmatched: 5. CDR1 is MNHNS and CDR2 is SASEGT in the germline V gene. CDR3 length: 12 residues. CDR3 in DNA: TGTGCCAGCAGTCCTAGCGGGAGGGCACCGTTCTTC. It translates to CASSPSGRAPFF.

The J gene is TRBJ2-3, the V gene TRBV10-2; 8 bases are shared with TRBD2. The CDR3 has 15 residues. V shed 5 bases, J shed 0 bases, and the junction held 4 bases outside the gene matches. Germline assignment: CDR1 WSHSY and CDR2 SAAADI. The CDR3 region is CASSLAGSSTDTQYF. Written as DNA, the CDR3 is TGCGCCAGCAGTTTAGCGGGGTCAAGCACAGATACGCAGTATTTT.

The genes are TRBV5-5 and TRBJ1-5; no definite D call. The V gene lost 0 bases and the J gene lost 5 bases, with 9 bases spanning the gap. Looked up from germline, CDR1 is SGHKS and CDR2 is YYEKEE (reference sequence). CDR3 length equals 14 residues. CDR3 nucleotides: TGTGCCAGCAGCTTGGGAGGAGCTTATCAGCCCCAGCATTTT. Protein product: CASSLGGAYQPQHF.

The rearrangement links TRBV9 to TRBJ2-2, with D possibly TRBD2 on 6 matching bases. V lost 0 bases and J lost 4, with 16 bases in between. CDR3 length equals 17 residues. Germline assignment: CDR1 SGDLS and CDR2 YYNGEE. In DNA, the CDR3 is TGTGCCAGCAGCGTAGTGGTTAGCGGATACATCACCGGGGAGCTGTTTTTT. It specifies CASSVVVSGYITGELFF.

The chain has TRBV27 and TRBJ2-1; D may be TRBD2 (5 bases). Germline values: CDR1 MNHEY, CDR2 SMNVEV (reference sequence). Trimming cost V 3 bases and J 7 bases, with 16 bases left between them. The CDR3 spans 15 residues. CDR3 nucleotides: TGTGCCAGCAGTTTGCCCAGCGGCCCTAAAAATGAGCAGTTCTTC. This gives the protein CASSLPSGPKNEQFF.

The V gene is TRBV18, the J gene TRBJ2-1; unclear D gene. This CDR3 is 15 amino acids long. Germline V gives CDR1 KGHSH, CDR2 LQKENI. The ends were cut back, 0 bases at V and 0 bases at J, with 6 bases in the middle. CDR3 coding DNA: TGTGCCAGCTCACCACCGCCAACCTCCTACAATGAGCAGTTCTTC. Amino acid sequence: CASSPPPTSYNEQFF. Together with reference TRBV18 and TRBJ2-1, the CDR3 gives the full variable domain: NAGVMQNPRHLVRRRGQEARLRCSPMKGHSHVYWYRQLPEEGLKFMVYLQKENIIDESGMPKERFSAEFPKEGPSILRIQQVVRGDSAAYFCASSPPPTSYNEQFFGPGTRLTVL.

This clone was seen only once. The chain combines TRBV5-1 with TRBJ2-1; maybe TRBD1 (8 bases). The CDR3 contains 19 residues. Germline V CDR1 and CDR2: SGHRS, YFSETQ. V lost 4 bases, J lost 2 bases, and 25 bases lay in between. The CDR3 region is CASSPVTGGPSGTYNEQFF. The CDR3, as DNA: TGCGCCAGCAGCCCGGTCACAGGGGGGCCTAGCGGTACCTACAATGAGCAGTTCTTC.

The V gene is TRBV11-2, the J gene TRBJ2-5; 13 bases map to TRBD2. After removal of 5 bases from V and 3 bases from J, the junction contained 12 bases not matched to a gene. CDR1 and CDR2 (germline): SGHAT, FQNNGV. The CDR3 loop spans 18 amino acids. CDR3 DNA sequence: TGTGCCAGCAGCGAACGTCGACGGGGACTAGCGGGAAAAGAGACCCAGTACTTC. Protein: CASSERRRGLAGKETQYF.

V usage is TRBV7-9 and J usage is TRBJ2-7, with 7 bases identical to TRBD1. The CDR3 has 11 residues. V was pared by 5 bases and J by 6 bases, with 1 base of the junction left unmatched. CDR1 SEHNR and CDR2 FQNEAQ come from the germline V gene (reference sequence). As DNA, the CDR3 is TGTGCCAGCAGCCGGACAGGCGAGCAGTACTTC. Amino acid sequence: CASSRTGEQYF.

This clone has only one observation. The chain has TRBV9 and TRBJ1-2; D gene unclear. The V end was cut by 2 bases, the J end by 9 bases, with 14 bases between. The CDR3 covers 13 residues. Germline assignment: CDR1 SGDLS and CDR2 YYNGEE. The CDR3 reads CASSVDFGGSYTF. The CDR3 DNA is TGTGCCAGCAGCGTCGACTTTGGAGGAAGCTACACCTTC.

This chain links TRBV6-6 with TRBJ2-2; D unresolved. In germline, CDR1 is MNHNY, CDR2 SVGAGI (reference sequence). This CDR3 spans 12 amino acids. The V and J ends lost 2 bases and 8 bases respectively, with 6 bases between them. CDR3 loop: CASSYAGGELFF. The CDR3 DNA follows: TGTGCCAGCAGTTACGCAGGTGGGGAGCTGTTTTTT.

The chain uses TRBV7-2 and TRBJ2-1; TRBD2 aligns across 10 bases. Per the germline V gene, CDR1 is SGHTA and CDR2 is FQGNSA. This CDR3 has 15 amino acids. The ends lost 7 bases at V and 6 bases at J; junction bases unmatched: 9. In DNA, the CDR3 is TGTGCCAGCATCCCTCTAGCGGGGGTACTCAATGAGCAGTTCTTC. Amino acid sequence: CASIPLAGVLNEQFF. Variable domain in full (rest from reference TRBV7-2 and TRBJ2-1): GAGVSQSPSNKVTEKGKDVELRCDPISGHTALYWYRQSLGQGLEFLIYFQGNSAPDKSGLPSDRFSAERTGGSVSTLTIQRTQQEDSAVYLCASIPLAGVLNEQFFGPGTRLTVL.

Here the CDR3 reads CASSLEASGLRQQYF. The CDR3 nucleotides read TGTGCCAGCAGCTTAGAGGCTAGCGGATTACGCCAGCAGTACTTC. The chain carries TRBV7-2 and TRBJ2-7, with 7 nucleotides matching TRBD2. The CDR3 has 15 residues. Germline-derived CDR1 and CDR2 are SGHTA and FQGNSA. J lost 8 bases, V lost 1 base, and 11 bases had no gene match.

This clone appeared once. The chain joins TRBV7-2 to TRBJ1-1, with TRBD1 as a possible D gene (5 bases). Germline V gene sequence: CDR1 SGHTA, CDR2 FQGNSA. V shed 6 bases and J shed 10 bases, with 18 bases lying between them. This CDR3 comprises 13 residues. The DNA for the CDR3 is TGTGCCAGCAGACTACTAGTGGGGGTGGGAGCTTTCTTT. Residues: CASRLLVGVGAFF.

The genes are TRBV5-4 and TRBJ2-1, with 9 bases aligning to TRBD2. V shed 0 bases and J 4 bases; nucleotides not matched to a gene: 5. Per germline, CDR1 SGHNT and CDR2 YYREEE (reference sequence). The CDR3 has 16 amino acids. In DNA form, the CDR3 reads TGTGCCAGCAGCTTGGGGGCGGGAGGGAGTTACAATGAGCAGTTCTTC. Its translation: CASSLGAGGSYNEQFF.

The chain links TRBV9 to TRBJ2-2; TRBD2 matches 14 bases. CDR1 and CDR2 from the germline V gene are SGDLS and YYNGEE. The CDR3 is made up of 20 amino acids. V trimming: 2 bases; J trimming: 4 bases; junction bases outside the gene matches: 13. The CDR3 loop is CASSVPGQGGLAGGTGELFF. DNA for the CDR3: TGTGCCAGCAGCGTGCCGGGACAGGGAGGACTAGCGGGAGGCACCGGGGAGCTGTTTTTT.

The rearrangement uses TRBV27 and TRBJ2-1; 12 bases fit TRBD2. V shed 3 bases and J 1 base; nucleotides not matched to a gene: 10. In germline, CDR1 is MNHEY, CDR2 SMNVEV (reference sequence). This CDR3 is built from 19 residues. The CDR3, as DNA: TGTGCCAGCAGTTTCTCTAGCGGGAGGGCCCCGGGGTCCTACAATGAGCAGTTCTTC. Translating gives CASSFSSGRAPGSYNEQFF.

Worth noting for this clone: The same CDR3 is also encoded by other DNA sequences in this sample. The chain is built from TRBV28 and TRBJ1-5; tentative D call: TRBD1 (6 bases). CDR3 size: 13 residues. Germline V gives CDR1 MDHEN, CDR2 SYDVKM. V shed 8 bases and J shed 4 bases, with 12 bases lying between them. The CDR3: CASGGGGNQPQHF. The CDR3 coding sequence is TGTGCCAGCGGGGGGGGCGGGAATCAGCCCCAGCATTTT.

The J gene is TRBJ1-2, the V gene TRBV9; the D gene is possibly TRBD1 (6 bases). CDR3 length: 14 amino acids. With 3 bases removed from V and 1 base from J, the gap between germline ends came to 10 bases. The germline V gene encodes CDR1 SGDLS and CDR2 YYNGEE. CDR3 amino acids: CASSERGLNYGYTF. CDR3 nucleotide sequence: TGTGCCAGCAGCGAGCGGGGGCTTAACTATGGCTACACCTTC.

The chain recombines TRBV12-2 with TRBJ2-7; the table's D call TRBD2 went unverified against the DNA. TRBV12-2 is deemed a pseudogene. This CDR3 comprises 17 residues. The CDR3 protein is CASRQPSCAGTSREQYF. In DNA form, the CDR3 reads TGTGCAAGTCGCCAACCATCCTGTGCTGGTACTTCAAGAGAGCAGTACTTC.

J is TRBJ2-2 and V is TRBV9; D not certain. Germline lookup yields CDR1 SGDLS and CDR2 YYNGEE. V gave up 3 bases and J gave up 6 bases, with 15 bases separating them. This CDR3 has 15 amino acids. CDR3 DNA: TGTGCCAGCAGCGGGCAACTCCTAGGCCCCGGGGAGCTGTTTTTT. It is translated as CASSGQLLGPGELFF.

The chain uses TRBV10-1 and TRBJ2-7, with 9 bases fitting TRBD1. Germline CDR1 and CDR2: WNHNN and SYGVQD (reference sequence). The CDR3 is made up of 17 amino acids. Trimming cost V 3 bases and J 0 bases; bases outside gene matches: 9. The DNA for the CDR3 is TGCGCCAGCAGTGACCCCACCGGACAGGGGAGCTCCTACGAGCAGTACTTC. This gives the protein CASSDPTGQGSSYEQYF.

The rearrangement uses TRBV2 and TRBJ2-1, with D maybe TRBD1 (6 bases). V was trimmed by 2 bases and J by 4 bases, leaving 9 bases between them. This CDR3 has 14 residues. The germline CDR1 and CDR2 sequences are SNHLY and FYNNEI. DNA of the CDR3: TGTGCCAGCAGTGAATGGACAGAGTACAATGAGCAGTTCTTC. The encoded protein is CASSEWTEYNEQFF. Full variable domain (remainder filled in from reference TRBV2 and TRBJ2-1): EPEVTQTPSHQVTQMGQEVILRCVPISNHLYFYWYRQILGQKVEFLVSFYNNEISEKSEIFDDQFSVERPDGSNFTLKIRSTKLEDSAMYFCASSEWTEYNEQFFGPGTRLTVL.

The chain uses TRBV2 and TRBJ2-3; TRBD2 matches at 8 bases. This CDR3 is 15 amino acids long. Germline CDR1 reads SNHLY; CDR2 reads FYNNEI. The V gene end was trimmed by 7 bases and the J gene end by 2 bases; junction bases not matched to a gene: 8. The CDR3 reads CASTWERGLTDTQYF. CDR3 coding DNA: TGTGCCAGCACATGGGAGCGGGGGCTCACAGATACGCAGTATTTT.